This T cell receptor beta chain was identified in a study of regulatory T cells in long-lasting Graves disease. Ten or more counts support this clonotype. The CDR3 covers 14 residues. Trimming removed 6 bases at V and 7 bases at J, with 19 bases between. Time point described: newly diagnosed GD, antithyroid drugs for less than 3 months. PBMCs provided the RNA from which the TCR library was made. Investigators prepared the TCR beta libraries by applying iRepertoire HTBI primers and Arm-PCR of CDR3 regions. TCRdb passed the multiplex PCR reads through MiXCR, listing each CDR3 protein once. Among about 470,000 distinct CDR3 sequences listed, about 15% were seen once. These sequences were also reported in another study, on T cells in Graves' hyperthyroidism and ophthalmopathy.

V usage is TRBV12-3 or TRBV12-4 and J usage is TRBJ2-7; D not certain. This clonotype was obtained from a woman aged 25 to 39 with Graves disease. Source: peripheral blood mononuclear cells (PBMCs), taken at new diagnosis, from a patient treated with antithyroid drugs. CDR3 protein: CASSPSVVAEEQYF. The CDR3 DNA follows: TGTGCCAGCAGCCCTTCAGTAGTGGCGGAGGAGCAGTACTTC.